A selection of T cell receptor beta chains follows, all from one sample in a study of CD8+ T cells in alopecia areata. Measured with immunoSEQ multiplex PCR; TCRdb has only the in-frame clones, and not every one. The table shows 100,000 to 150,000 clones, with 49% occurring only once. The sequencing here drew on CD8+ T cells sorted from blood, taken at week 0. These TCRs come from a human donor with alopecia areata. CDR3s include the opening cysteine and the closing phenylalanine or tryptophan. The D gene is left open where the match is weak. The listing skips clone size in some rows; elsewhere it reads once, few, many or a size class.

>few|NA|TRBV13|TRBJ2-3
TGTGCCAGCAGCCCTAGCACAGATACGCAGTATTTT
CASSPSTDTQYF
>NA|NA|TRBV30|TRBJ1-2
TGTGCCTGGGGACTACCACCTAACTATGGCTACACCTTC
CAWGLPPNYGYTF
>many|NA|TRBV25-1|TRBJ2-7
TGTGCCAGCGCCGGGGCTTACGAGCAGTACTTC
CASAGAYEQYF
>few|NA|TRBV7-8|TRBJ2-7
TGTGCCAGCAGCTGGGACGGAGGGGGCGAGCAGTACTTC
CASSWDGGGEQYF
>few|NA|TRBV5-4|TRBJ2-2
TGTGCCAGCAGCCCGACCGAACTGTCGAACACCGGGGAGCTGTTTTTT
CASSPTELSNTGELFF
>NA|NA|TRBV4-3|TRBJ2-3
TGCGCCAGCAGCTCACCGACCGTCCCCGGTGCAGATACGCAGTATTTT
CASSSPTVPGADTQYF
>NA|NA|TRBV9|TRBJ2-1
TGTGCCAGCAGCGCCCCGGGAAACCTCAGAAGGGATGAGCAGTTCTTC
CASSAPGNLRRDEQFF
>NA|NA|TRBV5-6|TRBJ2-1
TGTGCCAGCAGCGAGGGGCTGACGGCCTTTGCGCAGTTCTTC
CASSEGLTAFAQFF
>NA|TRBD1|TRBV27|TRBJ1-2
TGTGCCAGCAGTTTATCTCCCGGGACAGGGGTCGGTGGCTACACCTTC
CASSLSPGTGVGGYTF
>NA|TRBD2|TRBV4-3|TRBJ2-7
TGCGCCAGCAGCCAAGGACTAGCGGGGTCCTACGAGCAGTACTTC
CASSQGLAGSYEQYF
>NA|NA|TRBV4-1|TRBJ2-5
TGCGCCAGCAGCCAGAGAGCAGGGGGAGGCGAGACCCAGTACTTC
CASSQRAGGGETQYF
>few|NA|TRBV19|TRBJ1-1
TGTGCCAGTAGTATGAACCGGGAAGAAGCTTTCTTT
CASSMNREEAFF
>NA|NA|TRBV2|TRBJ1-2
TGTGCCAGCAGTGAGGAGGGTGAGGGCTACACCTTC
CASSEEGEGYTF
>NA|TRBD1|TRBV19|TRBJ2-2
TGTGCCAGTAGTGATATACAGGGGGCGGACGGGGAGCTGTTTTTT
CASSDIQGADGELFF
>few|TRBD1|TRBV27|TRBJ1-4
TGTGCCAGCAGACCCCAGGGGGCCGATGAAAAACTGTTTTTT
CASRPQGADEKLFF
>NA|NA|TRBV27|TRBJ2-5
TGTGCCAGCAGTTTCCTTCCCGTTAGGGACCAAGAGACCCAGTACTTC
CASSFLPVRDQETQYF
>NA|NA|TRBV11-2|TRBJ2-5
TGTGCCAGCAGCTTAGTCGGCAGTCAAGAGACCCAGTACTTC
CASSLVGSQETQYF
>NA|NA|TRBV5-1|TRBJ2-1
TGCGCCAGCAGCCTGGACGGGGTGATCTCCTACAATGAGCAGTTCTTC
CASSLDGVISYNEQFF
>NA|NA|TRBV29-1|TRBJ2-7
TGCAGCGTTGGGGGGGGCACTCGGTACGAGCAGTACTTC
CSVGGGTRYEQYF
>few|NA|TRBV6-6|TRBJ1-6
TGTGCCAGCACCAGGACATTTGCCGATTCACCCCTCCACTTT
CASTRTFADSPLHF
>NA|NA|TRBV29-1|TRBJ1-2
TGCAGCGTTGAGAATGGGGTTGGCTACACCTTC
CSVENGVGYTF
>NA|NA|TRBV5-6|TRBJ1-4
TGTGCCAGCAGGCCTCTCCGGGCGCGTAATGAAAAACTGTTTTTT
CASRPLRARNEKLFF
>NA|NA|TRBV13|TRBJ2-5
TGTGCCAGCAGCCAACCCCGGACAGTCCAAGAGACCCAGTACTTC
CASSQPRTVQETQYF
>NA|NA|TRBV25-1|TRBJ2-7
TGTGCCAGCGTGGGCCCCGAAAGAGGAGGGAACTCCTACGAGCAGTACTTC
CASVGPERGGNSYEQYF
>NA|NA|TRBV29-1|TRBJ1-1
TGCAGCGTCGCCTCCACAGACCTGAACACTGAAGCTTTCTTT
CSVASTDLNTEAFF
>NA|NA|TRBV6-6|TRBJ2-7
TGTGCCAGCAGTTACAGGGGGAGGGCGGACTCCTACGAGCAGTACTTC
CASSYRGRADSYEQYF
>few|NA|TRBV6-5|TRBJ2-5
TGTGCCAGCACCTCCCGGCTCCAAGAGACCCAGTACTTC
CASTSRLQETQYF
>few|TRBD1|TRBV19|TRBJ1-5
TGTGCCAGTGGGGGACAGGGGTTAGGGCCCCAGCATTTT
CASGGQGLGPQHF
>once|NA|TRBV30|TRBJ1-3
TGTGCCTGGAGTCCCCCCACCGACAGGAGGAACACCATATATTTT
CAWSPPTDRRNTIYF
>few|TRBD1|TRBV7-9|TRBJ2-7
TGTGCCAGCAGCTTACGACAGGGCTCCTACGAGCAGTACTTC
CASSLRQGSYEQYF
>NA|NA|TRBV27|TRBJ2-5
TGTGCCAGCAGTAGCGACACCTCTAAGGGGACCCAGTACTTC
CASSSDTSKGTQYF